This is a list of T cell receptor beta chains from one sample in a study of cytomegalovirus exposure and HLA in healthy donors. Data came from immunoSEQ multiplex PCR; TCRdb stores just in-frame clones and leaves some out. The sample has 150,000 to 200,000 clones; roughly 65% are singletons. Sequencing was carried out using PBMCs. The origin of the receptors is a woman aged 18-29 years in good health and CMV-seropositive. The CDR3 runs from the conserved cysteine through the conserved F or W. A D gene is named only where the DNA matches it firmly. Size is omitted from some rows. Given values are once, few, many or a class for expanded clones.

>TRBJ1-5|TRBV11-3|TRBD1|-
CASSLDSQGGDQPQHF
TGTGCCAGCAGCTTAGACTCACAGGGGGGGGATCAGCCCCAGCATTTT
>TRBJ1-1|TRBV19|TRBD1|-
CASGRGANTEAFF
TGTGCCAGTGGCAGGGGGGCGAACACTGAAGCTTTCTTT
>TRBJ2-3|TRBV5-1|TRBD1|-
CASSPWGPGSGGRSADTQYF
TGCGCCAGCAGCCCTTGGGGGCCGGGTTCAGGGGGACGGTCCGCGGATACGCAGTATTTT
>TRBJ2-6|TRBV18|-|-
CASNHDTPGANVLTF
TGTGCCAGCAACCATGACACCCCTGGGGCCAACGTCCTGACTTTC
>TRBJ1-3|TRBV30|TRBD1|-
CAWSVLGGAGGNTIYF
TGTGCCTGGAGTGTATTAGGGGGCGCGGGGGGAAACACCATATATTTT
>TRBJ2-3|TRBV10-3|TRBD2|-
CAISEQRGGTDTQYF
TGTGCCATCAGTGAGCAGCGGGGGGGCACAGATACGCAGTATTTT
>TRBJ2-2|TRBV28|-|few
CASSLTHGELFF
TGTGCCAGCAGTTTGACTCACGGGGAGCTGTTTTTT
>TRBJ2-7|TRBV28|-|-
CASSSPSKEGYEQYF
TGTGCCAGCAGTTCCCCCTCGAAGGAGGGTTACGAGCAGTACTTC
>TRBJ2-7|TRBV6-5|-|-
CASSYPTATYEQYF
TGTGCCAGCAGTTACCCGACAGCCACCTACGAGCAGTACTTC
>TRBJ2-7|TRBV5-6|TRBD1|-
CASSSTGTGTYEQYF
TGTGCCAGCAGTTCTACCGGGACAGGGACCTACGAGCAGTACTTC
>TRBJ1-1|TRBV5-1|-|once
CASSLPGQNTEAFF
TGCGCCAGCAGCCTCCCGGGACAGAACACTGAAGCTTTCTTT
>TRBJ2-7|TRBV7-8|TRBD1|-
CASSLGTGAYEQYF
TGTGCCAGCAGCTTAGGGACAGGGGCCTACGAGCAGTACTTC
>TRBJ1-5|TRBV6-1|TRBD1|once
CASTLDRGVSRPQHF
TGTGCCAGCACACTGGACAGGGGGGTATCGCGGCCCCAGCATTTT
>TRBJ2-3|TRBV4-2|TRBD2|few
CASSPKTSSGGATDTQYF
TGTGCCAGCAGCCCCAAAACCTCTAGCGGGGGGGCCACAGATACGCAGTATTTT
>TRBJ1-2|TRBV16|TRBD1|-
CASSQWTGGYGYTF
TGTGCCAGCAGCCAATGGACAGGGGGCTATGGCTACACCTTC
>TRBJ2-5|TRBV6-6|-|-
CASSYPGLLETQYF
TGTGCCAGCAGTTACCCGGGACTTTTGGAGACCCAGTACTTC
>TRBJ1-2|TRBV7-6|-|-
CASSSLEGYYTF
TGTGCCAGCAGCTCCCTAGAGGGCTACTACACCTTC
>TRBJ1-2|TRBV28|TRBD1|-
CASRGQGPYGYTF
TGTGCCAGCAGGGGACAGGGGCCCTATGGCTACACCTTC
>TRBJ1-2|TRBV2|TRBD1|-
CASKTGGVSPKCTF
TGTGCCAGCAAAACAGGGGGCGTATCTCCTAAGTGCACCTTC
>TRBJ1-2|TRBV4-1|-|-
CASSPPLPNYGYTF
TGCGCCAGCAGCCCCCCCCTTCCTAACTATGGCTACACCTTC
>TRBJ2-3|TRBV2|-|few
CASTWSTRDTQYF
TGTGCCAGCACCTGGAGTACTAGAGATACGCAGTATTTT
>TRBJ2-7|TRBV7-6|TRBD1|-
CASSTGQHPYEQYF
TGTGCCAGCAGCACGGGACAGCATCCTTACGAGCAGTACTTC
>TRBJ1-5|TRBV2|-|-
CASGSGAGSNQPQHF
TGTGCCAGCGGATCAGGGGCGGGCAGCAATCAGCCCCAGCATTTT
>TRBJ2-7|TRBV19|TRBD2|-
CASSIALPSGTHAYEQYF
TGTGCCAGTAGTATAGCCCTACCTAGCGGGACGCATGCCTACGAGCAGTACTTC
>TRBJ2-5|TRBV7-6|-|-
CASSLFGGETQYF
TGTGCCAGCAGCTTATTCGGAGGCGAGACCCAGTACTTC
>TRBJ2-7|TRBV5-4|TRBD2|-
CASSTRLAYHSYEQYF
TGTGCCAGCAGCACCCGACTAGCTTATCACTCCTACGAGCAGTACTTC
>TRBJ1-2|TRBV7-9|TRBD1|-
CASSQGAYGYTF
TGTGCCAGCTCCCAGGGGGCCTATGGCTACACCTTC
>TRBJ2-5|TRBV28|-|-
CASSLFQGHARETQYF
TGTGCCAGCAGTTTATTCCAAGGACACGCACGGGAGACCCAGTACTTC
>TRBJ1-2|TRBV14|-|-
CASSLTGRGYGYTF
TGTGCCAGCAGCCTAACAGGAAGGGGATATGGCTACACCTTC
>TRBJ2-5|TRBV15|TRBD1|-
CATSRDNGPTTGGGGTQYF
TGTGCCACCAGCAGAGATAACGGCCCAACAACAGGGGGTGGAGGGACCCAGTACTTC
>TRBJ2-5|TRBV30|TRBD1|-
CAWKGAGETQYF
TGTGCCTGGAAGGGGGCGGGTGAGACCCAGTACTTC